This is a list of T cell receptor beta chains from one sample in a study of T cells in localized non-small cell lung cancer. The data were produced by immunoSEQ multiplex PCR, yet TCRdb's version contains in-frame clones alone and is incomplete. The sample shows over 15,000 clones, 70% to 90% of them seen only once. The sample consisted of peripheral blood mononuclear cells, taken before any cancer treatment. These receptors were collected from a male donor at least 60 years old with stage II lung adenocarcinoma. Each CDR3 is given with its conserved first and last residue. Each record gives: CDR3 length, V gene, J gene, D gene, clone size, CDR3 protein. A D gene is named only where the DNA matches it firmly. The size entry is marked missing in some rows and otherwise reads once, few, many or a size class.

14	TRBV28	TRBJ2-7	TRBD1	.	CASRGQGTAGEQYF
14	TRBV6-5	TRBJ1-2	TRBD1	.	CASGPTTGLSGYTF
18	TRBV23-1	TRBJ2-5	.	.	CASSQSWRWVNLQETQYF
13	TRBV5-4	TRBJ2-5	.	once	CASSFDFQETQYF
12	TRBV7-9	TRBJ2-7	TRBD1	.	CASSSTGSRQYF
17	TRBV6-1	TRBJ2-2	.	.	CASSEIAGPANTGELFF
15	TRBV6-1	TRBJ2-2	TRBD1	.	CASRPGGYDTGELFF
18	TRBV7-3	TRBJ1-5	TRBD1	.	CASSLTGTGGADNQPQHF
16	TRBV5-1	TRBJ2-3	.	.	CASSYGRDSLTDTQYF
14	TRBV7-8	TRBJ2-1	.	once	CASSLRGPYNEQFF
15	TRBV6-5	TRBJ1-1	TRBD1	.	CASRPGTELVGEAFF
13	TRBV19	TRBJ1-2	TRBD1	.	CASRGQGDYGYTF
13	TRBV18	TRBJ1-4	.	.	CASSPTGNEKLFF
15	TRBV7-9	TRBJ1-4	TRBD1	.	CASSFGQGEREKLFF
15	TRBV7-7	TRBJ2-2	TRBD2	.	CASSPSGRGTGELFF
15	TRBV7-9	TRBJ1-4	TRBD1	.	CASSLVPGGSEKLFF
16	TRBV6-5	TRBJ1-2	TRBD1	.	CASSSFRQGGEGGYTF
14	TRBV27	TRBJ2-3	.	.	CASSLSGRPDTQYF
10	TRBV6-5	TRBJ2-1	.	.	CASGRLGQFF
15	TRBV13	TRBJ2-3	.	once	CASRLSGANTDTQYF
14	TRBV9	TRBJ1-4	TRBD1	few	CASSPTGVVEKLFF
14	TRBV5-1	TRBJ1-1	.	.	CASSPGTGNTEAFF
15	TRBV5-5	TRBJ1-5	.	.	CASSLDRYSNQPQHF
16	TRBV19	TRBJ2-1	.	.	CASSIRSGISYNEQFF
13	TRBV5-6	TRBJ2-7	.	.	CASSSDLRDEQYF
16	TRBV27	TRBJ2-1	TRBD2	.	CASRGVAGGVYNEQFF
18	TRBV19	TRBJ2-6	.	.	CASSMGPGFGSGANVLTF
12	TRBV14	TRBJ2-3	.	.	CASSHSPDTQYF
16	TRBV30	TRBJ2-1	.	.	CAWGRIRTLSYNEQFF
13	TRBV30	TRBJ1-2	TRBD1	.	CAWSDRGEGGYTF